The source of this T cell receptor (beta chain) is a study of blood T cell repertoires in COVID-19. Only in-frame clones appear in the TCRdb table, and some are missing; sequencing was by immunoSEQ multiplex PCR. Counted here are around 500,000 clones, approximately 87% occurring once; the ten biggest clones make up less than 2%. The ends lost 1 base at V and 4 bases at J; junction bases unmatched: 6. The CDR3 runs 16 residues. The V gene's germline CDR1 is SGHRS and CDR2 YFSETQ. Sequenced: PBMCs or T cells enriched from blood (not recorded which). The chain joins TRBV5-1 to TRBJ2-1, with TRBD1 matching 9 bases. The source is a woman aged 40 to 50 who had recovered from COVID-19. The CDR3 is CASSLLRDRAYNEQFF. The CDR3 DNA is TGCGCCAGCAGCTTGCTACGGGACAGGGCTTACAATGAGCAGTTCTTC.